Below are 21 T cell receptor beta chains sequenced from a single sample in a study of spatial heterogeneity in lung cancer. TCRdb recomputed calls from the 5' RACE reads with MiXCR, one row per CDR3 protein. The sample carries 6,500 to 9,000 distinct CDR3 sequences, over 7.5% recorded once. Time point here: sample taken at primary tumor resection. No cell sorting; template was whole RNA from tumor, lung tissue or PBMC. The input for sequencing was PBMCs, taken at surgery. The receptors shown here come from a male donor with early-stage non-small cell lung cancer.

A few counts support this clonotype. This beta chain represents an off-target read in a library built for alpha chains; its size is of limited meaning. This chain connects TRBV11-1 to TRBJ1-1; the D gene is possibly TRBD1 (5 bases). In germline, CDR1 is SGHAT, CDR2 FQDESV (reference sequence). Deletions cut 6 bases from V and 6 bases from J, with 14 bases between. The CDR3 length is 13 residues. The CDR3, as DNA: TGTGCCAGCAGGACCGCAGGGATATCTGAAGCTTTCTTT. It encodes CASRTAGISEAFF.

Comment on this clonotype: As an off-target read in a library built for alpha chains, this beta chain has a frequency of little significance. This chain connects TRBV7-9 to TRBJ1-3, with D hard to call. V was trimmed by 5 bases and J by 0 bases, leaving 5 bases between them. Germline CDR1 reads SEHNR; CDR2 reads FQNEAQ (reference sequence). This CDR3 spans 13 amino acids. CDR3 region: CASSTDSGNTIYF. CDR3 bases: TGTGCCAGCAGCACAGACTCTGGAAACACCATATATTTT.

Ten or more counts support this clonotype. With the library built for alpha chains, this beta chain is off target and its frequency is not meaningful. The chain has TRBV14 and TRBJ2-1; 7 bases align to TRBD1. J was trimmed by 4 bases and V by 5 bases; bases with no gene match: 8. In germline, CDR1 is SGHDN, CDR2 FVKESK. The CDR3 has 15 amino acids. CDR3 residues: CASSAQRGLYNEQFF. CDR3 sequence (DNA): TGTGCCAGCAGCGCTCAGAGGGGGCTTTACAATGAGCAGTTCTTC.

To note about this clonotype: The library was designed around alpha chains, so this beta chain is a stray read whose abundance carries little weight. CDR3 sequence: CASSHAAMTGGTDTQYF. CDR3 sequence (DNA): TGCGCCAGCAGCCACGCAGCGATGACAGGGGGCACAGATACGCAGTATTTT. The chain is built from TRBV4-1 and TRBJ2-3; 8 bases map to TRBD1. The V gene end was trimmed by 3 bases and the J gene end by 1 base; junction bases not matched to a gene: 9. Germline assignment: CDR1 MGHRA and CDR2 YSYEKL. The CDR3 consists of 17 residues.

This clonotype was counted at least ten times. The library was prepared for alpha chains; this beta chain is a stray read, so its frequency means little. The rearrangement joins TRBV5-4 to TRBJ1-1; D gene ambiguous. CDR1 is SGHNT and CDR2 is YYREEE in the germline V gene (reference sequence). This CDR3 spans 13 amino acids. Trimming took 3 bases from V and 2 from J, leaving 8 bases between them. CDR3 coding DNA: TGTGCCAGCAGCTCACCAGTAAACACTGAAGCTTTCTTT. Its protein is CASSSPVNTEAFF.

About this clonotype: This beta chain turned up in a library designed for alpha chains; as an off-target read, its abundance says little. V gene TRBV23-1 combines with J gene TRBJ2-1; TRBD1 aligns across 9 bases. TRBV23-1 is labeled an ORF, and its function is uncertain. The CDR3 spans 16 residues. With 3 bases clipped from V and 4 bases from J, the junction kept 7 bases outside the gene matches. The CDR3 DNA follows: TGCGCCAGCAGTCATTATCGACAGGGGGAATACAATGAGCAGTTCTTC. Its protein product is CASSHYRQGEYNEQFF.

This clonotype counts as medium-sized (0.01 to 0.1%). This beta chain slipped into a library made for alpha chains as a stray read, so its size is not meaningful. The chain couples TRBV19 to TRBJ1-1, with a possible D match to TRBD1 (5 bases). Trimming shortened V by 6 bases and J by 1 base, and 15 bases separated the two germline ends. The CDR3 runs 15 residues. Germline loops: CDR1 LNHDA, CDR2 SQIVND (reference sequence). The CDR3 coding sequence is TGTGCCAGTAGGGGCCTGCGGCAGGGGAACACTGAAGCTTTCTTT. Its protein product is CASRGLRQGNTEAFF.

Ten or more counts support this clonotype. The size of this beta chain means little, since it is a stray read in a library made for alpha chains. V usage is TRBV4-3 and J usage is TRBJ1-4, with 10 bases identical to TRBD1. The CDR3 consists of 15 residues. With 4 bases clipped from V and 6 bases from J, the junction kept 5 bases outside the gene matches. The germline V gene encodes CDR1 LGHNA and CDR2 YSLEER. The CDR3 coding sequence is TGCGCCAGCAGCCGAACCGGGACAGGGGATGAAAAACTGTTTTTT. Translated, it gives CASSRTGTGDEKLFF.

This clonotype has ten or more counts. This beta chain turned up in a library designed for alpha chains; as an off-target read, its abundance says little. The chain uses TRBV20-1 and TRBJ2-5; 11 bases are a match to TRBD2. CDR3 length: 15 residues. V lost 6 bases, J lost 1 base, and 7 bases stayed unmatched. Germline CDR1 reads DFQATT; CDR2 reads SNEGSKA (reference sequence). The CDR3 sequence: CSAGGTSGIQETQYF. Written as DNA, the CDR3 is TGCAGTGCCGGAGGGACTAGCGGAATCCAAGAGACCCAGTACTTC.

A note on this clonotype: The junction differs from germline at one of its ends, possibly a read error. Being off target in a library aimed at alpha chains, this beta chain has a size of little meaning. The chain links TRBV11-2 to TRBJ2-3; 11 nucleotides agree with TRBD2. Germline V gene lookup returns CDR1 SGHAT and CDR2 FQNNGV. The CDR3 is 16 amino acids. CDR3 sequence reads: CTSSFSGRAGTDTQYF. The CDR3 DNA sequence: TGTACCAGCAGCTTTAGCGGGAGGGCCGGCACAGATACGCAGTATTTT.

This clonotype ranks as medium-sized. As an off-target read in a library built for alpha chains, this beta chain has a frequency of little significance. The chain couples TRBV5-1 to TRBJ2-7; 7 bases line up with TRBD2. Trimming cost V 2 bases and J 2 bases; bases outside gene matches: 7. This CDR3 has 15 amino acids. Germline values: CDR1 SGHRS, CDR2 YFSETQ. The DNA for the CDR3 is TGCGCCAGCAGCTTCTCAAGCGGGGATACCTACGAGCAGTACTTC. As protein: CASSFSSGDTYEQYF. Full variable domain (remainder filled in from reference TRBV5-1 and TRBJ2-7): KAGVTQTPRYLIKTRGQQVTLSCSPISGHRSVSWYQQTPGQGLQFLFEYFSETQRNKGNFPGRFSGRQFSNSRSEMNVSTLELGDSALYLCASSFSSGDTYEQYFGPGTRLTVT.

This clonotype came up many times. Little can be read into the size of this beta chain, an off-target read in a library designed for alpha chains. The CDR3: CASRGPGQIGTPEAFF. The DNA for the CDR3 is TGTGCCAGCAGGGGCCCGGGACAGATAGGGACCCCTGAAGCTTTCTTT. The V and J genes are TRBV14 and TRBJ1-1, with TRBD1 matching 7 bases. CDR3 length: 16 residues. Germline V CDR1 and CDR2: SGHDN, FVKESK. V lost 6 bases and J lost 6; bases outside the gene matches: 16.

In this sample, this clonotype turned up many times. This beta chain is off target for a library built for alpha chains, so its abundance means little. J is TRBJ2-3 and V is TRBV10-3; D unclear. Germline V gives CDR1 ENHRY, CDR2 SYGVKD. V lost 3 bases and J lost 4, with 11 bases in between. This CDR3 is built from 14 residues. CDR3 sequence: CAISDPLAADTQYF. The CDR3 DNA sequence: TGTGCCATCAGTGACCCACTGGCAGCAGATACGCAGTATTTT.

In its sample, this clonotype was seen a few times. This beta chain appears as a stray read in a library generated for alpha chains; its size is not informative. The V gene is TRBV27, the J gene TRBJ2-2, with 8 bases identical to TRBD1. Trimming removed 6 bases from V and 5 bases from J; junction bases left unmatched: 2. Germline CDR1 is MNHEY and CDR2 is SMNVEV (reference sequence). CDR3 size: 13 residues. The CDR3 DNA follows: TGTGCCAGCAGGGACAGGGCGACCGGGGAGCTGTTTTTT. Protein: CASRDRATGELFF.

The sample holds many counts of this clonotype. Within a library made for alpha chains, this beta chain is off target, and its count is uninformative. The chain links TRBV9 to TRBJ2-5; the D gene is possibly TRBD2 (5 bases). Germline CDR1 SGDLS, CDR2 YYNGEE. The CDR3 extends over 15 amino acids. Trimming took off 0 bases at V and 2 bases at J, with 11 bases between the two ends. CDR3 protein: CASSVATTGQETQYF. CDR3 DNA sequence: TGTGCCAGCAGCGTAGCTACAACGGGGCAAGAGACCCAGTACTTC.

At least ten counts were recorded for this clonotype. The size of this beta chain means little, since it is a stray read in a library made for alpha chains. CDR3 in amino acids: CSARVWAPSSGNTIYF. Written as DNA, the CDR3 is TGCAGTGCTAGAGTGTGGGCCCCGTCCTCTGGAAACACCATATATTTT. The chain employs TRBV20-1 and TRBJ1-3; D gene ambiguous. Deletions cut 1 base from V and 0 bases from J, with 13 bases between. Per germline, CDR1 DFQATT and CDR2 SNEGSKA (reference sequence). This CDR3 comprises 16 residues.

This clonotype was detected ten times or more. Since it is a stray read in a library aimed at alpha chains, this beta chain has a size that is not meaningful. This chain connects TRBV12-3 or TRBV12-4 to TRBJ2-5; D remains unclear. The CDR3 spans 11 residues. V was pared by 1 base and J by 5 bases, with 2 bases between. The CDR3 reads CASSLGETQYF. The CDR3 region has the DNA TGTGCCAGCAGTTTAGGGGAGACCCAGTACTTC.

The sample holds many counts of this clonotype. The library was designed around alpha chains, so this beta chain is a stray read whose abundance carries little weight. The gene calls are TRBV7-9 and TRBJ2-7, with D tentatively TRBD2 (5 bases). The CDR3 is 15 residues long. Germline V gives CDR1 SEHNR, CDR2 FQNEAQ (reference sequence). Trimming removed 5 bases from V and 9 bases from J, with 23 bases in between. The CDR3 here is CASSQISSLIGGQYF. The CDR3 DNA follows: TGTGCCAGCAGCCAAATCTCGTCATTAATAGGAGGGCAGTACTTC.

This clonotype was observed at least ten times. The library was prepared for alpha chains; this beta chain is a stray read, so its frequency means little. The chain employs TRBV12-3 or TRBV12-4 and TRBJ2-5; 8 nucleotides agree with TRBD2. V shed 5 bases and J 4 bases; nucleotides not matched to a gene: 9. This CDR3 is 15 amino acids long. The CDR3 nucleotides are TGTGCCAGCAGTACCGGACTAGCCGTTAGAGAGACCCAGTACTTC. It encodes CASSTGLAVRETQYF.

This clonotype was counted at least ten times. This beta chain turned up in a library designed for alpha chains; as an off-target read, its abundance says little. V and J are TRBV19 and TRBJ1-5, with D possibly being TRBD1 (6 bases). Trimming removed 6 bases from V and 1 base from J, with 10 bases in between. Germline CDR1 is LNHDA and CDR2 is SQIVND (reference sequence). This CDR3 has 14 residues. CDR3 nucleotides: TGTGCCAGTAGGGGACAAGGAAGCAATCAGCCCCAGCATTTT. This codes for CASRGQGSNQPQHF.

The sample holds many counts of this clonotype. Because the library targeted alpha chains, this beta chain is an off-target read whose size means little. The CDR3 reads CASSPRLAGPLEQYF. CDR3 in DNA: TGTGCCAGCAGCCCACGACTAGCGGGCCCCCTCGAGCAGTACTTC. The chain links TRBV9 to TRBJ2-7; 10 nucleotides align to TRBD2. V was clipped by 4 bases and J by 6 bases; unmatched bases: 10. In germline, CDR1 is SGDLS, CDR2 YYNGEE. The CDR3 runs to 15 residues.